One and the same sample provided the 32 T cell receptor beta chains below, sequenced in a study of blood T cell repertoires in COVID-19. The protocol was immunoSEQ multiplex PCR, while the TCRdb copy is restricted to in-frame clones and leaves out a portion. The sample records under 250,000 clones, 75% to 85% being singletons. Source material: PBMCs or T cells enriched from blood (not recorded which). These receptors originate from a woman in her forties or fifties with acute COVID-19.

V and J are TRBV19 and TRBJ1-1; 7 nucleotides align to TRBD1. The CDR3 is 17 residues long. CDR1 is LNHDA, CDR2 SQIVND, per germline (reference sequence). J lost 1 base, V lost 7 bases, and 15 bases had no gene match. The CDR3 coding sequence is TGTGCCAGTATTGGCTTTAGGGGGCAGGCCGGGAACACTGAAGCTTTCTTT. This translates into CASIGFRGQAGNTEAFF.

The rearrangement uses TRBV14 and TRBJ1-3; the D gene is possibly TRBD1 (5 bases). Germline values: CDR1 SGHDN, CDR2 FVKESK. This CDR3 has 15 residues. Trimming pared 4 bases from V and 2 bases from J, leaving 12 bases between. The CDR3 coding sequence is TGTGCCAGCAGCCTCTCAGGGTGGGCTGGAAACACCATATATTTT. It encodes CASSLSGWAGNTIYF.

This clone has a single count. The genes are TRBV13 and TRBJ1-2, with 7 positions matching TRBD1. The germline V gene encodes CDR1 PRHDT and CDR2 FYEKMQ (reference sequence). The CDR3 consists of 14 residues. The V segment lost 5 bases and the J segment 4 bases; nucleotides outside the gene matches: 7. The CDR3 bases are TGTGCCAGCAGCCTGGGACAGACCTTCTATGGCTACACCTTC. Protein: CASSLGQTFYGYTF.

The chain joins TRBV19 to TRBJ1-6; D call uncertain. The CDR3 loop spans 15 amino acids. The germline gives CDR1 LNHDA, CDR2 SQIVND (reference sequence). V shed 1 base and J shed 6 bases, with 10 bases lying between them. The CDR3: CASSIALGTNSPLHF. CDR3 coding DNA: TGTGCCAGTAGTATAGCTCTGGGCACTAATTCACCCCTCCACTTT.

The V call is TRBV27, the J call TRBJ1-4; D remains unclear. CDR1 MNHEY and CDR2 SMNVEV come from the germline V gene (reference sequence). V shed 4 bases and J shed 0 bases, with 9 bases lying between them. The CDR3 has 15 residues. Here the CDR3 reads CASSSQVATNEKLFF. CDR3 DNA: TGTGCCAGCAGTTCACAAGTTGCAACTAATGAAAAACTGTTTTTT.

J is TRBJ2-7 and V is TRBV18, with D uncertain. Trimming took 0 bases from V and 7 from J, leaving 10 bases between them. Per the germline V gene, CDR1 is KGHSH and CDR2 is LQKENI. The CDR3 spans 13 residues. DNA of the CDR3: TGTGCCAGCTCACCACCGCAGGCTCTGGAGCAGTACTTC. Protein sequence: CASSPPQALEQYF.

The CDR3 DNA reads as TGTGCCAGCAGCCAATCCGGCCCGACAACTCAAAATGAAAAACTGTTTTTT. Amino acids: CASSQSGPTTQNEKLFF. This sequence joins TRBV3-1 (or the pseudogene TRBV3-2) and TRBJ1-4; D remains ambiguous. V lost 2 bases and J 5 bases, leaving 18 bases between the germline ends. Germline V gene sequence: CDR1 LGHDT, CDR2 YNNKEL (reference sequence). The CDR3 length is 17 residues.

This clone occurred once. The genes are TRBV7-2 and TRBJ2-7; D is perhaps TRBD2 (6 bases). This CDR3 has 15 residues. Trimming took off 1 base at V and 2 bases at J, with 12 bases between the two ends. Per germline, CDR1 SGHTA and CDR2 FQGNSA. The CDR3 loop is CASSLGDFFPYEQYF. The CDR3, as DNA: TGTGCCAGCAGCTTAGGGGACTTTTTCCCCTACGAGCAGTACTTC.

V is TRBV11-3 and J is TRBJ1-6; perhaps TRBD1 as D (5 bases). There are 15 residues in the CDR3. Germline V gene lookup returns CDR1 SGHNT and CDR2 YENEEA. Trimming took 4 bases from V and 5 from J, leaving 12 bases between them. The CDR3 region is CASSYDSSDNSPLHF. The CDR3 DNA reads TGTGCCAGCAGCTACGACAGCAGCGATAATTCACCCCTCCACTTT. Complete variable domain (other parts from reference TRBV11-3 and TRBJ1-6): EAGVVQSPRYKIIEKKQPVAFWCNPISGHNTLYWYLQNLGQGPELLIRYENEEAVDDSQLPKDRFSAERLKGVDSTLKIQPAELGDSAVYLCASSYDSSDNSPLHFGNGTRLTVT.

V is TRBV7-9 and J is TRBJ1-1; D might be TRBD1 (5 bases). The V gene lost 5 bases and the J gene lost 11 bases, with 15 bases spanning the gap. Per the germline V gene, CDR1 is SEHNR and CDR2 is FQNEAQ (reference sequence). This CDR3 spans 12 amino acids. The DNA for the CDR3 is TGTGCCAGCAGCCAACCCAGGGCGACCGCTTTCTTT. It yields the protein CASSQPRATAFF.

The rearrangement joins TRBV7-9 to TRBJ2-7; D unclear. Germline V gene data show CDR1 as SEHNR and CDR2 as FQNEAQ (reference sequence). The CDR3 is 14 amino acids. Trimming removed 5 bases from V and 0 bases from J, with 11 bases in between. The chain's CDR3 is CASSPLTISYEQYF. The CDR3 DNA sequence: TGTGCCAGCAGCCCGCTGACAATCTCCTACGAGCAGTACTTC.

This clone was recorded only once. The gene calls are TRBV5-6 and TRBJ1-6, with no clear D. Germline V gives CDR1 SGHDT, CDR2 YYEEEE. This CDR3 has 15 residues. Between the trimmed V and J ends, which lost 1 base and 7 bases, there was a span of 12 bases. CDR3 region: CASSLIADINSPLHF. DNA of the CDR3: TGTGCCAGCAGCTTGATCGCAGATATAAATTCACCCCTCCACTTT.

The chain combines TRBV15 with TRBJ1-5; unclear D gene. The CDR3 is made up of 15 amino acids. CDR1 and CDR2 (germline): LNHNV, YYDKDF (reference sequence). V was clipped by 1 base and J by 6 bases, with 13 bases between them. The CDR3 DNA is TGTGCCACCAGCAGAGTTGCAGGCTTGGGTCAGCCCCAGCATTTT. Amino acids: CATSRVAGLGQPQHF. The full variable domain, with the rest looked up from reference TRBV15 and TRBJ1-5, is DAMVIQNPRYQVTQFGKPVTLSCSQTLNHNVMYWYQQKSSQAPKLLFHYYDKDFNNEADTPDNFQSRRPNTSFCFLDIRSPGLGDTAMYLCATSRVAGLGQPQHFGDGTRLSIL.

The rearrangement joins TRBV7-8 to TRBJ1-6, with 10 bases aligning to TRBD1. Trimming removed 5 bases from V and 8 bases from J; junction bases left unmatched: 6. The germline gives CDR1 SGHVS, CDR2 FQNEAQ. The CDR3 is made up of 15 amino acids. The CDR3 DNA reads as TGTGCCAGCAGCGGACGACAGGGGGCTGATTCACCCCTCCACTTT. Translating gives CASSGRQGADSPLHF. The full variable domain, with the rest looked up from reference TRBV7-8 and TRBJ1-6, is GAGVSQSPRYKVAKRGQDVALRCDPISGHVSLFWYQQALGQGPEFLTYFQNEAQLDKSGLPSDRFFAERPEGSVSTLKIQRTQQEDSAVYLCASSGRQGADSPLHFGNGTRLTVT.

This chain uses TRBV7-3 with TRBJ2-1; 11 bases match TRBD1. The J segment lost 7 bases and the V segment lost 4 bases, leaving 6 bases of the junction unmatched. CDR1 is SGHTA and CDR2 is FQGTGA in the germline V gene. The CDR3 consists of 15 residues. The DNA for the CDR3 is TGTGCCAGCAGCTCAGGACAGGGGGCGCGTAATGAGCAGTTCTTC. Residues: CASSSGQGARNEQFF.

The chain's CDR3 is CASSQVASRSSTDTQYF. The CDR3 nucleotides are TGTGCCAGCAGCCAAGTCGCTAGCCGATCCAGCACAGATACGCAGTATTTT. V is TRBV3-1 (or the pseudogene TRBV3-2) and J is TRBJ2-3; a possible D gene is TRBD2 (5 bases). Trimming removed 1 base at V and 0 bases at J, with 14 bases between. This CDR3 is 17 amino acids long. Germline CDR1 reads LGHDT; CDR2 reads YNNKEL (reference sequence).

The chain couples TRBV5-4 to TRBJ2-2; 8 bases are shared with TRBD2. CDR3 length: 15 amino acids. J gave up 5 bases and V 0 bases, and 3 bases lay outside the gene matches. Germline loops: CDR1 SGHNT, CDR2 YYREEE (reference sequence). CDR3 sequence: CASSLVAGSTGELFF. CDR3 bases: TGTGCCAGCAGCTTGGTAGCGGGGTCAACCGGGGAGCTGTTTTTT.

The genes are TRBV21-1 and TRBJ2-7; TRBD1 is the table's D call, not checked against the DNA. TRBV21-1 is recorded as a pseudogene. The CDR3 consists of 15 residues. The CDR3 DNA reads as TGTGCCAGCAGCATCTTGGGGACAGAGTCCTACGAGCAGTACTTC. Its translation: CASSILGTESYEQYF.

The rearrangement uses TRBV5-1 and TRBJ1-1, with D tentatively TRBD1 (6 bases). V was pared by 2 bases and J by 3 bases, with 14 bases between. CDR1 is SGHRS and CDR2 is YFSETQ in the germline V gene. This CDR3 is built from 15 residues. Written as DNA, the CDR3 is TGCGCCAGCAGCTTAAACAGGGATTCGCACACTGAAGCTTTCTTT. Its translation: CASSLNRDSHTEAFF.

The gene calls are TRBV30 and TRBJ1-6; the D gene is possibly TRBD1 (5 bases). From germline, CDR1 is GTSNPN and CDR2 SVGIG (reference sequence). CDR3 size: 14 residues. Trimming removed 4 bases at V and 5 bases at J, with 12 bases between. For the CDR3, the DNA is TGTGCCTGGACTAATATAGGGGATAATTCACCCCTCCACTTT. Its protein product is CAWTNIGDNSPLHF.

This chain links TRBV4-2 with TRBJ1-1, with unresolved D. Trimming left V 4 bases short and J 4 bases short, with 13 bases between. The CDR3 length is 14 residues. Germline values: CDR1 LGHNA, CDR2 YNFKEQ. The CDR3, as DNA: TGTGCCAGCAGCCCCGAGGAGGGTAGCACTGAAGCTTTCTTT. This codes for CASSPEEGSTEAFF.

V gene TRBV10-3 combines with J gene TRBJ2-2, with 12 bases aligning to TRBD1. V was pared by 11 bases and J by 0 bases, with 7 bases of the junction left unmatched. The V gene's germline CDR1 is ENHRY and CDR2 SYGVKD. The CDR3 extends over 16 amino acids. The CDR3 DNA reads as TGTGCCTCTTCCGGGACAGGGGGCCCGAACACCGGGGAGCTGTTTTTT. It is translated as CASSGTGGPNTGELFF.

The chain joins TRBV4-2 to TRBJ2-7, with D perhaps matching TRBD1 (6 bases). Deletions cut 0 bases from V and 1 base from J, with 7 bases between. Germline V gives CDR1 LGHNA, CDR2 YNFKEQ. The CDR3 consists of 14 residues. The CDR3 spells CASSQDQGSYEQYF. DNA for the CDR3: TGTGCCAGCAGCCAAGATCAGGGGTCCTACGAGCAGTACTTC.

The chain combines TRBV9 with TRBJ1-6; perhaps TRBD1 as D (6 bases). CDR1 is SGDLS and CDR2 is YYNGEE in the germline V gene. This CDR3 is built from 14 residues. Trimming left V 2 bases short and J 5 bases short, with 8 bases between. DNA for the CDR3: TGTGCCAGCAGCGTCAAGGGGGATAATTCACCCCTCCACTTT. It codes for CASSVKGDNSPLHF.

CDR3 nucleotides: TGTGCCAGCAGTGAAGCTGAGACAGGGGCGGGTGAAAAACTGTTTTTT. Translation: CASSEAETGAGEKLFF. V is TRBV2 and J is TRBJ1-4; 8 bases fit TRBD1. Germline lookup yields CDR1 SNHLY and CDR2 FYNNEI. CDR3 size: 16 residues. V lost 0 bases to trimming and J lost 7 bases; unmatched junction nucleotides: 7.

The chain employs TRBV28 and TRBJ1-5, with D maybe TRBD1 (6 bases). Germline V lookup: CDR1 MDHEN, CDR2 SYDVKM. The CDR3 has 15 residues. V shed 2 bases and J shed 5 bases, with 13 bases lying between them. Here the CDR3 reads CASSLGGLRDQPQHF. The DNA of the CDR3 is TGTGCCAGCAGTTTAGGGGGCTTACGGGATCAGCCCCAGCATTTT.

The chain combines TRBV3-1 (or the pseudogene TRBV3-2) with TRBJ2-2, with D perhaps matching TRBD1 (6 bases). V lost 3 bases and J 1 base, leaving 9 bases between the germline ends. The CDR3 is made up of 15 amino acids. Germline V CDR1 and CDR2: LGHDT, YNNKEL (reference sequence). CDR3 bases: TGTGCCAGCAGCCACGACAGGAGGAACACCGGGGAGCTGTTTTTT. Protein: CASSHDRRNTGELFF.

This sequence joins TRBV19 and TRBJ1-5, with D possibly TRBD1 on 5 matching bases. The CDR3 extends over 16 amino acids. Trimming took 5 bases from V and 4 from J, leaving 18 bases between them. Germline V gene sequence: CDR1 LNHDA, CDR2 SQIVND (reference sequence). In DNA, the CDR3 is TGTGCCAGTAGTGCCCCTCACGGGGGGAAAAATCAGCCCCAGCATTTT. This codes for CASSAPHGGKNQPQHF.

The chain links TRBV3-1 (or the pseudogene TRBV3-2) to TRBJ1-2, with a possible D match to TRBD1 (5 bases). The CDR3 has 14 residues. Trimming pared 4 bases from V and 1 base from J, leaving 10 bases between. Per the germline V gene, CDR1 is LGHDT and CDR2 is YNNKEL (reference sequence). Here the CDR3 DNA reads TGTGCCAGCAGCCCCTCAAGGGGTAACTATGGCTACACCTTC. It specifies CASSPSRGNYGYTF.

The chain carries TRBV4-2 and TRBJ1-3; D gene uncertain. The CDR3 runs 14 residues. The germline CDR1 and CDR2 sequences are LGHNA and YNFKEQ. The V end was cut by 3 bases, the J end by 2 bases, with 8 bases between. This CDR3 reads CASSHTVTGNTIYF. In nucleotides, the CDR3 is TGTGCCAGCAGCCACACGGTAACTGGAAACACCATATATTTT.

This sequence joins TRBV4-1 and TRBJ2-7; 10 bases match TRBD1. Trimming removed 3 bases from V and 3 bases from J; junction bases left unmatched: 8. The CDR3 contains 16 residues. Germline V gene sequence: CDR1 MGHRA, CDR2 YSYEKL. The CDR3 nucleotides are TGCGCCAGCAGCCACCCGGGACAGGGGTTGGGCTACGAGCAGTACTTC. Translation gives CASSHPGQGLGYEQYF.

V gene TRBV7-9 combines with J gene TRBJ1-1; D uncertain. This CDR3 is 12 amino acids long. Germline V gene sequence: CDR1 SEHNR, CDR2 FQNEAQ (reference sequence). Trimming removed 6 bases at V and 1 base at J, with 6 bases between. CDR3 sequence reads: CASSYRNTEAFF. CDR3 DNA: TGTGCCAGCAGTTACAGGAACACTGAAGCTTTCTTT.